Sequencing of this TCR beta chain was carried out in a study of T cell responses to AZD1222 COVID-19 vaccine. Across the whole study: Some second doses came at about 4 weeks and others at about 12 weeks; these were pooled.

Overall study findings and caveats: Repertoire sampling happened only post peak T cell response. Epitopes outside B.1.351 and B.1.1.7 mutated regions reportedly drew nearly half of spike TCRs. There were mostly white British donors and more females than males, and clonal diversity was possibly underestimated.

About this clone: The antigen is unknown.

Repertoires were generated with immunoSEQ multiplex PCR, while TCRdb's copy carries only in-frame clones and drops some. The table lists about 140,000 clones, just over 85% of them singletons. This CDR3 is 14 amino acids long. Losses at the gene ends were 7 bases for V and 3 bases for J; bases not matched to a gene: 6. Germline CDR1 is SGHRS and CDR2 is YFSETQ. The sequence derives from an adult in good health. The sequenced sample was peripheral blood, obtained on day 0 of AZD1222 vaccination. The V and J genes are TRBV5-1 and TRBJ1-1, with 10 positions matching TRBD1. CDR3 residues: CASGLGQGDTEAFF. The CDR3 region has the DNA TGCGCCAGCGGACTAGGACAGGGGGACACTGAAGCTTTCTTT.